What follows describes a single TCR beta chain. Its matching antigen is unknown. These data come from a study of T cell responses to AZD1222 COVID-19 vaccine. Whole-study findings and limits: After two AZD1222 doses, spike-specific TCR breadth and depth rose versus day 0. Sampled repertoires all dated from after the peak T cell response. Just 5 to 7 AZD1222 recipients were seropositive at baseline.

Some clones are missing from TCRdb's copy, which holds only in-frame ones; the method was immunoSEQ multiplex PCR. Among 130,000 to 150,000 clones, 85% to 90% were seen once, and the ten largest hold approximately 5%. The V gene's germline CDR1 is SGHRS and CDR2 YFSETQ. Losses at the gene ends were 4 bases for V and 3 bases for J; bases not matched to a gene: 2. The CDR3 is made up of 15 amino acids. The receptor's source is an adult who received the AZD1222 COVID-19 vaccine. Material: peripheral blood, obtained 28 days after the second AZD1222 dose. This rearrangement joins TRBV5-1 to TRBJ2-2; 11 nucleotides agree with TRBD2. The CDR3 DNA sequence: TGCGCCAGCAGCGAACTAGCGGGAGACACCGGGGAGCTGTTTTTT. The encoded protein is CASSELAGDTGELFF.